These T cell receptor beta chains were read from a single sample in a study of T-cell memory formation after mild COVID-19. TCRdb processed the 5' RACE reads anew with MiXCR; each CDR3 protein has one entry. The sample holds 410,000 or so distinct CDR3 sequences, about a quarter seen once. Material for sequencing was PBMCs or a T cell subset sorted from them (not recorded which). The receptors were gathered from an adult woman who had mild COVID-19 (a few samples of this study predate the infection). Cell type and time point are not known. Both conserved end residues are part of each CDR3. D genes are given only for firm matches. Size values are once, few and many counts, or a class for expanded clones, and some rows have none.

>.|TRBJ2-4|.|TRBV20-1
TGCAGTGCTAGAGATAGTTTGCTGTCCAAAAACATTCAGTACTTC
CSARDSLLSKNIQYF
>.|TRBJ2-7|.|TRBV7-9
TGTGCCAGCAGCTTCGAGAATAGAAACGAGCAGTACTTC
CASSFENRNEQYF
>.|TRBJ1-4|TRBD1|TRBV5-1
TGCGCCAGCAGCTTCGGACAGGGTTTTAATGAAAAACTGTTTTTT
CASSFGQGFNEKLFF
>many|TRBJ2-7|.|TRBV20-1
TGCAGTGCTAAGGGACGCCCTATGGCCCACGAGCAGTACTTC
CSAKGRPMAHEQYF
>.|TRBJ2-2|.|TRBV30
TGTGCCAACCCGCTTCGGGGGCGCACCGGGGAGCTGTTTTTT
CANPLRGRTGELFF
>few|TRBJ2-2|TRBD2|TRBV7-9
TGTGCCAGCAGCTTAGCCGGACTAGCGGAGAACACCGGGGAGCTGTTTTTT
CASSLAGLAENTGELFF
>.|TRBJ2-1|.|TRBV20-1
TGCAGTGCTAGGGAACAGCGCGGAACTGCCTACAATGAGCAGTTCTTC
CSAREQRGTAYNEQFF
>.|TRBJ1-1|.|TRBV14
TGTGCCAGCAGCCACCGAGCAGGGGCTTTCTTT
CASSHRAGAFF
>.|TRBJ2-1|TRBD2|TRBV24-1
TGTGCCACCAGTGGGGCTAGCGGGAGTTCAAGCTCCTACAATGAGCAGTTCTTC
CATSGASGSSSSYNEQFF
>.|TRBJ2-2|TRBD2|TRBV3-1
TGTGCCAGCAGCCCCTACCGGGGGAGGGTGGATAGCCGGGAGCTGTTTTTT
CASSPYRGRVDSRELFF
>.|TRBJ2-1|.|TRBV24-1
TGTGCCACCAGTGGACAGGATATCTACAATGAGCAGTTCTTC
CATSGQDIYNEQFF
>few|TRBJ2-1|TRBD2|TRBV24-1
TGTGCCACCAGTGACCCTAGCGGGAGGTTCGGCAATGAGCAGTTCTTC
CATSDPSGRFGNEQFF
>.|TRBJ1-2|.|TRBV20-1
TGCAGTGCTAGTAAGGGGAGAAACTATGGCTACACCTTC
CSASKGRNYGYTF
>few|TRBJ2-3|TRBD2|TRBV7-8
TGTGCCAGCAGCTTAGCGGGAGGGTCGGCAGATACGCAGTATTTT
CASSLAGGSADTQYF
>.|TRBJ2-2|.|TRBV20-1
TGCAGTGCTAGTCGGACGGGGACCGGGGAGCTGTTTTTT
CSASRTGTGELFF
>.|TRBJ2-1|.|TRBV11-3
TGTGCCAGCAGCTTAGAGGGCGACGTGTCCTACAATGAGCAGTTCTTC
CASSLEGDVSYNEQFF
>many|TRBJ1-2|.|TRBV5-1
TGCGCCAGCAGCTTGGCCGGGACAAAAGGCTACACCTTC
CASSLAGTKGYTF
>.|TRBJ2-7|TRBD2|TRBV5-1
TGCGCCAGCAGCTTCGGTAGCGGGGCATCCTACGAGCAGTACTTC
CASSFGSGASYEQYF
>.|TRBJ1-1|.|TRBV5-1
TGCGCCAGCAGCTTGGTCGTGGGCACTGAAGCTTTCTTT
CASSLVVGTEAFF
>.|TRBJ2-3|TRBD1|TRBV7-9
TGTGCCAGCAGCCCCGTTTGGGCAGGGGGAAGCACAGATACGCAGTATTTT
CASSPVWAGGSTDTQYF
>few|TRBJ2-7|.|TRBV4-2
TGTGCCAGCAGCCAAGCGATCCGATCCTACGAGCAGTACTTC
CASSQAIRSYEQYF
>few|TRBJ2-1|.|TRBV15
TGTGCCACCAGCGACAAGCAGGGACTGGATGAGCAGTTCTTC
CATSDKQGLDEQFF
>.|TRBJ1-2|TRBD1|TRBV19
TGTGCCAGTAGTAGGGACAGGGGAACCTATGGCTACACCTTC
CASSRDRGTYGYTF
>few|TRBJ2-1|TRBD2|TRBV4-2
TGTGCCAGCAGCCGGCTGGCAAGCGGGAGTATCAACAATGAGCAGTTCTTC
CASSRLASGSINNEQFF
>.|TRBJ2-7|.|TRBV7-9
TGTGCCAGCAGCGGCCAGGGTGGGGGTACCTACGAGCAGTACTTC
CASSGQGGGTYEQYF
>.|TRBJ2-2|TRBD2|TRBV11-2
TGTGCCAGCAGCTCCTTCAGGCGGACTAGCGGGAGGAATGTCGCCTGGGAGCTGTTTTTT
CASSSFRRTSGRNVAWELFF
>few|TRBJ2-7|.|TRBV5-8
TGTGCCAGCAGCTTGCTACAGACCCACGAGCAGTACTTC
CASSLLQTHEQYF
>.|TRBJ2-3|TRBD1|TRBV24-1
TGTGCCACCAAACAGGGGACCACAGATACGCAGTATTTT
CATKQGTTDTQYF
>few|TRBJ1-3|TRBD1|TRBV12-3/TRBV12-4
TGTGCCAGCATTGGACAGGGTACTGGAAACACCATATATTTT
CASIGQGTGNTIYF